The 26 T cell receptor beta chains below come from one sample, sequenced in a study of regulatory T cells in long-lasting Graves disease. Investigators prepared the TCR beta libraries by applying iRepertoire HTBI primers and Arm-PCR of CDR3 regions. MiXCR, applied by TCRdb to the multiplex PCR reads, yields one record per CDR3 protein. The sample holds fewer than 650,000 distinct CDR3 sequences, 15% to 20% seen once. Documented time point: newly diagnosed GD, antithyroid drugs for less than 3 months. Preparation of the TCR library used RNA extracted from PBMCs. The same data also went into a second study, on T cells in Graves' hyperthyroidism and ophthalmopathy.

Here the sequenced sample was peripheral blood mononuclear cells (PBMCs), taken at new diagnosis, from a patient treated with antithyroid drugs. Every receptor here comes from a man in his late teens or twenties with Graves disease.

There are many counts of this clonotype. The J gene is TRBJ2-7, the V gene TRBV28; 8 nucleotides align to TRBD2. J gave up 4 bases and V 4 bases, and 9 bases lay outside the gene matches. There are 15 residues in the CDR3. Per the germline V gene, CDR1 is MDHEN and CDR2 is SYDVKM. CDR3 in DNA: TGTGCCAGCAGTTCATATGCGGGAGGTCAGTACGAGCAGTACTTC. This encodes CASSSYAGGQYEQYF.

The J gene is TRBJ1-1, the V gene TRBV29-1, with D possibly TRBD1 on 5 matching bases. V was cut by 7 bases and J by 4 bases, with 13 bases left in between. The germline V gene encodes CDR1 SQVTM and CDR2 ANQGSEA. The CDR3 loop spans 12 amino acids. The CDR3 sequence is CSGGLGGTEAFF. The DNA of the CDR3 is TGCAGCGGGGGCCTCGGCGGCACTGAAGCTTTCTTT.

Of note for this clonotype: This may arise from a read error, as a much more abundant clone is one base away. The CDR3 coding sequence is TGTGCCAGCAGCTTGACCCTCGACCGCAGCTCCTACAATGAGCAGTACTTC. Translated, it gives CASSLTLDRSSYNEQYF. The V call is TRBV7-9, the J call TRBJ2-7; D not resolved. V was cut by 3 bases and J by 7 bases, with 25 bases left in between. Germline lookup yields CDR1 SEHNR and CDR2 FQNEAQ (reference sequence). This CDR3 has 17 residues.

Ten or more counts support this clonotype. The rearrangement links TRBV20-1 to TRBJ2-7; D possibly corresponds to TRBD2 (6 bases). Germline lookup yields CDR1 DFQATT and CDR2 SNEGSKA (reference sequence). The CDR3 covers 13 residues. Trimming removed 3 bases from V and 2 bases from J, with 11 bases in between. CDR3 DNA: TGCAGTGCTAGTGCGGGACTCACCTACGAGCAGTACTTC. Residues: CSASAGLTYEQYF.

The sample holds many counts of this clonotype. The chain employs TRBV28 and TRBJ1-5; the D is unclear. The CDR3 is 13 amino acids. Trimming pared 8 bases from V and 4 bases from J, leaving 12 bases between. Germline V lookup: CDR1 MDHEN, CDR2 SYDVKM. CDR3 loop: CASLPPGNQPQHF. CDR3 bases: TGTGCCAGCCTCCCCCCCGGGAATCAGCCCCAGCATTTT.

This clonotype was detected a few times. V is TRBV7-8 and J is TRBJ2-2; no clear D gene. The length of the CDR3 is 15 residues. CDR1 and CDR2 from the germline V gene are SGHVS and FQNEAQ. V was trimmed by 3 bases and J by 6 bases, leaving 14 bases between them. The CDR3 nucleotides are TGTGCCAGCAGCTTTGTACGTGGGATAGCCGGGGAGCTGTTTTTT. As protein: CASSFVRGIAGELFF.

This chain uses TRBV7-8 with TRBJ2-7; D ambiguous. Between the trimmed V and J ends, which lost 3 bases and 4 bases, there was a span of 19 bases. Germline values: CDR1 SGHVS, CDR2 FQNEAQ. The CDR3 covers 16 residues. The CDR3, as DNA: TGTGCCAGCAGCTTGGTCCGAGTCCCTACACCTTACGAGCAGTACTTC. Translated: CASSLVRVPTPYEQYF.

In its sample, this clonotype was seen many times. This rearrangement joins TRBV11-2 to TRBJ2-7; D is ambiguous. CDR1 is SGHAT, CDR2 FQNNGV, per germline. CDR3 length: 14 residues. V was shortened by 1 base and J by 4 bases, with 11 bases between the two germline ends. The CDR3 protein is CASSLVYTLYEQYF. DNA of the CDR3: TGTGCCAGCAGCTTAGTCTACACCCTATACGAGCAGTACTTC.

In nucleotides, the CDR3 is TGTGCCAGCAGCTTGGGGGTTATGGGCAATGAGCAGTTCTTC. It is translated as CASSLGVMGNEQFF. The J gene is TRBJ2-1, the V gene TRBV5-4; D is uncertain. The CDR3 is made up of 14 amino acids. CDR1 and CDR2 (germline): SGHNT, YYREEE (reference sequence). Trimming took off 0 bases at V and 6 bases at J, with 10 bases between the two ends.

This clonotype was seen only a few times. This rearrangement joins TRBV9 to TRBJ2-2, with D perhaps TRBD1 (6 bases). Germline V CDR1 and CDR2: SGDLS, YYNGEE. Between the trimmed V and J ends, which lost 0 bases and 2 bases, there was a span of 26 bases. CDR3 length: 21 amino acids. CDR3 sequence (DNA): TGTGCCAGCAGCGTAGAGAAGGATTCAGTTGCCAGGGGAGTAAACACCGGGGAGCTGTTTTTT. Protein sequence: CASSVEKDSVARGVNTGELFF.

This clonotype was counted ten times or more. This chain links TRBV29-1 with TRBJ1-2; perhaps TRBD1 as D (5 bases). The ends were cut back, 4 bases at V and 2 bases at J, with 5 bases in the middle. Looked up from germline, CDR1 is SQVTM and CDR2 is ANQGSEA. The CDR3 length is 11 residues. The CDR3 DNA is TGCAGCGTTGGGGGGAACTATGGCTACACCTTC. Translation: CSVGGNYGYTF. The entire variable domain, with the rest obtained from reference TRBV29-1 and TRBJ1-2, is as follows: SAVISQKPSRDICQRGTSLTIQCQVDSQVTMMFWYRQQPGQSLTLIATANQGSEATYESGFVIDKFPISRPNLTFSTLTVSNMSPEDSSIYLCSVGGNYGYTFGSGTRLTVV.

This sequence joins TRBV7-9 and TRBJ2-7, with TRBD2 matching 9 bases. The length of the CDR3 is 17 residues. In germline, CDR1 is SEHNR, CDR2 FQNEAQ (reference sequence). V trimming: 4 bases; J trimming: 2 bases; junction bases outside the gene matches: 12. CDR3 DNA: TGTGCCAGCAGCTCTAAACCGGGACTAGCTCGGACCTACGAGCAGTACTTC. It is translated as CASSSKPGLARTYEQYF. The entire variable domain, with the rest obtained from reference TRBV7-9 and TRBJ2-7, is as follows: DTGVSQNPRHKITKRGQNVTFRCDPISEHNRLYWYRQTLGQGPEFLTYFQNEAQLEKSRLLSDRFSAERPKGSFSTLEIQRTEQGDSAMYLCASSSKPGLARTYEQYFGPGTRLTVT.

About this clonotype: At one end the junction does not follow the germline gene, possibly because of a read error. The rearrangement uses TRBV5-5 and TRBJ1-2; 9 nucleotides line up with TRBD1. The CDR3 sequence is 12 residues long. The V gene's germline CDR1 is SGHKS and CDR2 YYEKEE (reference sequence). The CDR3 DNA reads as TGTGCCAGCAGCCCGGGGGACAGGGTCCAACACTTC. Residues: CASSPGDRVQHF.

This clonotype was seen ten or more times. V usage is TRBV12-3 or TRBV12-4 and J usage is TRBJ2-1; TRBD2 aligns across 9 bases. This CDR3 has 19 amino acids. Trimming removed 7 bases from V and 0 bases from J; junction bases left unmatched: 16. The CDR3 spells CASKGTAGGPTVSYNEQFF. In nucleotides, the CDR3 is TGTGCCAGCAAGGGGACGGCGGGAGGGCCGACGGTCTCCTACAATGAGCAGTTCTTC.

V is TRBV19 and J is TRBJ2-2; 7 bases are a match to TRBD2. Losses at the gene ends were 7 bases for V and 4 bases for J; bases not matched to a gene: 6. Looked up from germline, CDR1 is LNHDA and CDR2 is SQIVND (reference sequence). The CDR3 is made up of 14 amino acids. The CDR3 spells CASNGGSGTGELFF. In DNA, the CDR3 is TGTGCCAGTAACGGCGGGAGTGGCACCGGGGAGCTGTTTTTT.

In its sample, this clonotype was seen a few times. The J gene is TRBJ1-5, the V gene TRBV7-9, with D possibly matching TRBD1 (6 bases). CDR1 SEHNR and CDR2 FQNEAQ come from the germline V gene (reference sequence). This CDR3 contains 14 residues. The V and J ends lost 5 bases and 1 base respectively, with 9 bases between them. The DNA of the CDR3 is TGTGCCAGCAGCACCCAGGGGAGCAATCAGCCCCAGCATTTT. As protein: CASSTQGSNQPQHF.

The chain links TRBV19 to TRBJ2-1, with 12 positions matching TRBD2. CDR1 is LNHDA, CDR2 SQIVND, per germline (reference sequence). The CDR3 loop spans 15 amino acids. The V and J ends lost 5 bases and 6 bases, in that order; junction bases with no gene match: 5. CDR3 bases: TGTGCCAGTAGTCATCTAGCGGGAGGGATCAATGAGCAGTTCTTC. Translation: CASSHLAGGINEQFF.

This clonotype was found many times. Here the CDR3 reads CSARERSTDTQYF. Here the CDR3 DNA reads TGCAGTGCTAGAGAGCGTAGCACAGATACGCAGTATTTT. The J gene is TRBJ2-3, the V gene TRBV20-1, with no clear D. CDR3 size: 13 residues. From germline, CDR1 is DFQATT and CDR2 SNEGSKA (reference sequence). Trimming removed 0 bases from V and 0 bases from J, with 4 bases in between.

This chain joins TRBV4-1 and TRBJ2-7; D possibly matches TRBD1 or TRBD2 (6 bases each). The CDR3 consists of 13 residues. Germline CDR1 MGHRA, CDR2 YSYEKL. Deletions cut 0 bases from V and 6 bases from J, with 9 bases between. In DNA form, the CDR3 reads TGCGCCAGCAGCCAAGAAGGGGGAGGCGAGCAGTACTTC. The encoded protein is CASSQEGGGEQYF.

The sample holds a few counts of this clonotype. The chain links TRBV30 to TRBJ1-5; D gene unclear. Trimming left V 2 bases short and J 9 bases short, with 14 bases between. This CDR3 has 13 residues. Germline V CDR1 and CDR2: GTSNPN, SVGIG (reference sequence). CDR3 nucleotides: TGTGCCTGGAGTATGGGCTGGGAGGGGCCCCAGCATTTT. Translated, it gives CAWSMGWEGPQHF.

This CDR3 reads CASSFQLAGYNEQFF. CDR3 nucleotides: TGTGCCAGCAGCTTTCAACTAGCGGGATACAATGAGCAGTTCTTC. The chain joins TRBV5-6 to TRBJ2-1; TRBD2 matches at 10 bases. Germline V gene lookup returns CDR1 SGHDT and CDR2 YYEEEE. This CDR3 comprises 15 residues. With 2 bases clipped from V and 4 bases from J, the junction kept 3 bases outside the gene matches. The full variable domain, in which reference TRBV5-6 and TRBJ2-1 provide the parts outside the CDR3, is DAGVTQSPTHLIKTRGQQVTLRCSPKSGHDTVSWYQQALGQGPQFIFQYYEEEERQRGNFPDRFSGHQFPNYSSELNVNALLLGDSALYLCASSFQLAGYNEQFFGPGTRLTVL.

The CDR3: CSAPGWGQLQETQYF. Written as DNA, the CDR3 is TGCAGCGCCCCCGGTTGGGGCCAGCTCCAAGAGACCCAGTACTTC. J is TRBJ2-5 and V is TRBV29-1; D is possibly TRBD1 (5 bases). This CDR3 region has 15 residues. V gave up 7 bases and J gave up 1 base, with 19 bases separating them. Germline V gene lookup returns CDR1 SQVTM and CDR2 ANQGSEA.

At least ten counts were recorded for this clonotype. The chain recombines TRBV12-3 or TRBV12-4 with TRBJ2-2; 7 bases are a match to TRBD2. The J segment lost 7 bases and the V segment lost 6 bases, leaving 14 bases of the junction unmatched. The CDR3 has 16 residues. The CDR3 DNA reads as TGTGCCAGCAGCCGCCCTGGCGCGGGAGCTCGCGGGGAGCTGTTTTTT. Translating gives CASSRPGAGARGELFF.

As DNA, the CDR3 is TGTGCCAGCAGTTTATTACAGGGGGCGGGTGGGGCCAACGTCCTGACTTTC. It is translated as CASSLLQGAGGANVLTF. The chain is built from TRBV27 and TRBJ2-6; TRBD1 aligns across 9 bases. CDR1 is MNHEY, CDR2 SMNVEV, per germline (reference sequence). This CDR3 has 17 amino acids. Germline trimming cut 1 base from V and 3 bases from J; bases unmatched to any gene: 4.

This clonotype was seen a handful of times. The chain carries TRBV18 and TRBJ2-7; TRBD1 or TRBD2 may be the D gene (5 bases each). The V end lost 4 bases, the J end lost 5 bases, and 6 bases lay between the germline ends. Germline V gene lookup returns CDR1 KGHSH and CDR2 LQKENI. The CDR3 runs 11 residues. DNA for the CDR3: TGTGCCAGCTCACGGGACGACGAGCAGTACTTC. It is translated as CASSRDDEQYF.

This clonotype was recorded many times. The chain links TRBV5-1 to TRBJ2-1; possible D gene TRBD2, 7 bases. CDR3 length equals 15 residues. V was cut by 8 bases and J by 8 bases, with 23 bases left in between. Germline V gives CDR1 SGHRS, CDR2 YFSETQ. The CDR3 DNA reads TGCGCCAGTTCTCGAGGGGGGAGCGGGGAGCATGAGCAGTTCTTC. Encoded protein: CASSRGGSGEHEQFF.